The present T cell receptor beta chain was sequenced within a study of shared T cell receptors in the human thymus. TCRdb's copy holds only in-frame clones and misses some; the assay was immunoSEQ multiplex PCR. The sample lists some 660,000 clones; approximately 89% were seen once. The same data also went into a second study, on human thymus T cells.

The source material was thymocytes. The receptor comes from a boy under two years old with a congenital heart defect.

CDR3 residues: CASTEQQPREQYF. The CDR3 nucleotides read TGTGCCAGCACCGAACAGCAGCCTCGCGAGCAGTACTTC. The chain uses TRBV28 and TRBJ2-7; D is unresolved. V lost 7 bases and J lost 6, with 16 bases in between. This CDR3 spans 13 amino acids. The germline V gene has CDR1 MDHEN and CDR2 SYDVKM.